What follows are 8 T cell receptor beta chains derived from one specimen sequenced in a study of T cell changes during pregnancy in multiple sclerosis. Assay used: immunoSEQ multiplex PCR; TCRdb lists only in-frame clones, some missing. This table holds some 77,000 clones, about 92% found once. The sequenced sample was CD4+ T cells from peripheral blood mononuclear cells, obtained before pregnancy. These receptors came from a female donor with multiple sclerosis, enrolled in a pregnancy study.

The J gene is TRBJ1-5, the V gene TRBV6-5, with 8 bases identical to TRBD1. CDR1 MNHEY and CDR2 SVGAGI come from the germline V gene. V shed 4 bases and J 4 bases; nucleotides not matched to a gene: 3. The CDR3 loop spans 14 amino acids. CDR3 protein: CASSSGQVNQPQHF. The CDR3, as DNA: TGTGCCAGCAGTTCGGGACAGGTAAATCAGCCCCAGCATTTT.

This clone was seen just once. This chain connects TRBV5-1 to TRBJ2-3; a weak D match, TRBD1 (6 bases). The V gene lost 2 bases and the J gene lost 1 base, with 17 bases spanning the gap. Germline-derived CDR1 and CDR2 are SGHRS and YFSETQ. This CDR3 is built from 17 residues. In nucleotides, the CDR3 is TGCGCCAGCAGCTTTTCCCACGGCCGGACAGGCACAGATACGCAGTATTTT. Translation gives CASSFSHGRTGTDTQYF.

The chain recombines TRBV27 with TRBJ2-2, with a possible D match to TRBD2 (5 bases). Per the germline V gene, CDR1 is MNHEY and CDR2 is SMNVEV (reference sequence). V lost 2 bases, J lost 5 bases, and 27 bases lay in between. The CDR3 totals 20 residues. This chain's CDR3 is CASSLRPSVGGRTFTGELFF. CDR3 sequence (DNA): TGTGCCAGCAGTTTAAGGCCCTCTGTAGGAGGACGGACTTTTACCGGGGAGCTGTTTTTT.

The V and J genes are TRBV7-2 and TRBJ1-2, with D uncertain. The length of the CDR3 is 14 residues. Germline-derived CDR1 and CDR2 are SGHTA and FQGNSA. Trimming cost V 3 bases and J 0 bases, with 8 bases left between them. This CDR3 is CASSFLTPNYGYTF. The DNA of the CDR3 is TGTGCCAGCAGCTTCCTGACACCTAACTATGGCTACACCTTC.

The chain uses TRBV5-6 and TRBJ2-3, with TRBD2 identical over 9 bases. This CDR3 region has 15 residues. V lost 4 bases to trimming and J lost 5 bases; unmatched junction nucleotides: 8. Germline CDR1 reads SGHDT; CDR2 reads YYEEEE. The CDR3 here is CASSPGLAGVDTQYF. The CDR3 bases are TGTGCCAGCAGCCCGGGACTAGCAGGAGTAGATACGCAGTATTTT.

The chain combines TRBV5-1 with TRBJ1-2; D gene unclear. Germline V gene data show CDR1 as SGHRS and CDR2 as YFSETQ. V gave up 1 base and J gave up 3 bases, with 10 bases separating them. The CDR3 runs 14 residues. The chain's CDR3 is CASSLYAGDYGYTF. In nucleotides, the CDR3 is TGCGCCAGCAGCTTGTACGCAGGCGACTATGGCTACACCTTC.

CDR3 sequence (DNA): TGCAGCGGTGGGGGGGGGAATGGCTACACCTTC. Amino acids: CSGGGGNGYTF. V is TRBV29-1 and J is TRBJ1-2, with D possibly matching TRBD1 (5 bases). Per germline, CDR1 SQVTM and CDR2 ANQGSEA. The CDR3 sequence is 11 residues long. V was shortened by 7 bases and J by 6 bases, with 12 bases between the two germline ends.

The chain uses TRBV5-4 and TRBJ2-7; 8 nucleotides agree with TRBD1. In germline, CDR1 is SGHNT, CDR2 YYREEE (reference sequence). This CDR3 region has 15 residues. V lost 4 bases and J lost 7; bases outside the gene matches: 13. This CDR3 is CASSHQGAHGREQYF. CDR3 nucleotides: TGTGCCAGCAGCCATCAGGGGGCGCATGGGAGGGAGCAGTACTTC.